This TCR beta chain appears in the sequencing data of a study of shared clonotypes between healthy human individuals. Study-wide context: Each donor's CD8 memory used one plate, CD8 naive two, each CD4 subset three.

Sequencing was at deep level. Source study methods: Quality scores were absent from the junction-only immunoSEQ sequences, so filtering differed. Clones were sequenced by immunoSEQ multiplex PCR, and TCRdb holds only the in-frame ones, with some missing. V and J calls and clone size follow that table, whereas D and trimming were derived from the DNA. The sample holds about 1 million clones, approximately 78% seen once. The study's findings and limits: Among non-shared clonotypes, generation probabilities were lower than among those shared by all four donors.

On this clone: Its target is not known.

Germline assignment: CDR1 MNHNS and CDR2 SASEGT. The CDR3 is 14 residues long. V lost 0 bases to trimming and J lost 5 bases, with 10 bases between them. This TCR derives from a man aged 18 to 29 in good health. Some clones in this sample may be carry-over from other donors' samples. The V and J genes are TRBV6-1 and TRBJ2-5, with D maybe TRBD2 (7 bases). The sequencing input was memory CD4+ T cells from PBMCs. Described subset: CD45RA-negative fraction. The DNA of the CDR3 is TGTGCCAGCAGTGAAGCGGGGGGGCGGGAGACCCAGTACTTC. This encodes CASSEAGGRETQYF.